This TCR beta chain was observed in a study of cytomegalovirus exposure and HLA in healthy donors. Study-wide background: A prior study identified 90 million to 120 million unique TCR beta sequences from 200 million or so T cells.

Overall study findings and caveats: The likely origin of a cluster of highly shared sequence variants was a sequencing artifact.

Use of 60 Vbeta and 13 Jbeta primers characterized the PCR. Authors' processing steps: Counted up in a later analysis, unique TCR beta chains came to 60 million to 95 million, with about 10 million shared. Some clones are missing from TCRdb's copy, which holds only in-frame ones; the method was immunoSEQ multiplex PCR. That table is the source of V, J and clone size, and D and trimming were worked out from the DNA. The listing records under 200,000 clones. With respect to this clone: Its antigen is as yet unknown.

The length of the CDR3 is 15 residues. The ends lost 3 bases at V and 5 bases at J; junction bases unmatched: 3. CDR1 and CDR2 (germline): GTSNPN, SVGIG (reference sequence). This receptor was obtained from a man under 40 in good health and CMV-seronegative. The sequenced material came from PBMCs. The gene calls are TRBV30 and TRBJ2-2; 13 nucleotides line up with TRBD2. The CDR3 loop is CAWRLGLAGTGELFF. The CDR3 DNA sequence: TGTGCCTGGAGGCTGGGACTAGCGGGGACCGGGGAGCTGTTTTTT.